The rows below give T cell receptor beta chains drawn from one sample of a study of T cell responses to AZD1222 COVID-19 vaccine. Assay: immunoSEQ multiplex PCR; the TCRdb copy retains only in-frame clones and omits some. The sample includes 100,000 or so clones, 85% to 90% of them seen just once. The material was peripheral blood, obtained on day 0 of AZD1222 vaccination. The receptors were sampled from an adult in good health. The CDR3 runs from the conserved cysteine through the conserved F or W.

v_call,cdr3_aa
TRBV7-8,CASSTQGSAGANVLTF
TRBV19,CASSLAGQGTKNIQYF
TRBV7-9,CASRPPLTAGPYEQYF
TRBV6-2/TRBV6-3,CASSGGEQETQYF
TRBV5-4,CASSLAPDINYGYTF
TRBV7-9,CASSSTYLTTDNTEAFF
TRBV9,CASSVFSGVDQPQHF
TRBV6-5,CASSYSSITEAFF
TRBV7-2,CASSLRGGGAAEQFF
TRBV5-1,CASSLGWTSGNNEQFF
TRBV5-1,CASSLEGLITEAFF
TRBV11-3,CASSQGLRRGDTQYF
TRBV6-1,CASSEDLGSSYEQYF
TRBV19,CASSFGTGDQPQHF
TRBV15,CATSPLGGSHGYTF
TRBV28,CASSGSGPWNGYTF
TRBV29-1,CSVAFSGLEAFF
TRBV7-2,CASSLVLGSSYEQYF
TRBV10-2,CASRGVAGFDNEQFF
TRBV18,CASSPPGTGFEKLFF
TRBV3-1/TRBV3-2,CASSLEMGLFSTDTQYF
TRBV19,CAAGQNSNTGELFF
TRBV12-5,CASGRELAGVPNEQFF
TRBV9,CASSVATFNEQFF
TRBV28,CASSFEGGRQPQHF
TRBV27,CASSFVGASNYGYTF
TRBV7-9,CASSSMRSGGALLETQYF
TRBV27,CASSRPGLAFEQYF
TRBV7-2,CASNPLSGNTIYF
TRBV7-9,CASSWGDSYYGYTF
TRBV14,CASSHRGGQRGHYEQYF
TRBV9,CASSVDPDPSTEAFF
TRBV7-2,CASSETTVGNQPQHF
TRBV30,CAWSRGLSPLHF
TRBV6-5,CASSLDWDRQNRKYF
TRBV18,CASSPGQFYEQYF
TRBV7-9,CASSTGQGVFF
TRBV19,CASSVATDSEGYTF
TRBV7-3,CASSFAENTEAFF
TRBV29-1,CSVEKSRDIFTAFF
TRBV27,CASSFSASGGSYEQYF
TRBV9,CASSEGTGEMGYEQYF
TRBV6-5,CASRVRGAVTEAFF
TRBV7-2,CASRGWASGGYTQYF
TRBV11-2,CASSLDYQGTARSEQFF
TRBV23-1,CASSHRGYTNYGYTF
TRBV6-7,CASLGTGLREQYF
TRBV6-2/TRBV6-3,CASSFNPGQGSYIQYF
TRBV7-9,CASSLGLTGEGTEAFF
TRBV10-3,CAISESSIQETQYF
TRBV6-5,CASSRTGTPSTEAFF
TRBV13,CASSFRLAGVEQYF
TRBV6-4,CASSDSSRYASSPLHF
TRBV29-1,CSVESGQSYGYTF
TRBV10-3,CAISPSQTGNYGYTF
TRBV29-1,CSVGPGGRETQYF
TRBV7-2,CASSLADTQYF